One and the same sample provided the 18 T cell receptor beta chains below, sequenced in a study of T cell responses to AZD1222 COVID-19 vaccine (dated by TCRdb to the early 2020s). The label giving this sample's time point can be read as: baseline before first vaccination. Library preparation used the immunoSEQ multiplex PCR assay. The immuneACCESS repertoire file appears here via TCRdb, limited to in-frame rearrangements. These files lack a portion of the clones; in checked studies, under half of the deficit traces to unresolved V genes, and the cause of the others is not known. This sample lists roughly 150,000 clones; 84% were detected once. The ten largest clones capture approximately 4% of the sample. This specimen consisted of peripheral blood, obtained on day 0 of AZD1222 vaccination. These receptors were collected from an adult in good health.

The chain links TRBV9 to TRBJ1-4; no reliable D call. The CDR3 contains 17 residues. The germline V and J ends were trimmed by 0 bases and 1 base, with 13 bases remaining between them. Germline CDR1 and CDR2: SGDLS and YYNGEE. This chain's CDR3 is CASSVGAGQRTNEKLFF. The CDR3 coding sequence is TGTGCCAGCAGCGTAGGGGCTGGGCAGAGAACTAATGAAAAACTGTTTTTT.

This chain connects TRBV19 to TRBJ1-1, with 7 bases lining up with TRBD1. The germline V gene encodes CDR1 LNHDA and CDR2 SQIVND (reference sequence). The CDR3 totals 18 residues. V shed 8 bases and J 0 bases; nucleotides not matched to a gene: 18. CDR3: CASLRDSRGFAVNTEAFF. As DNA, the CDR3 is TGTGCCAGTCTCCGGGACAGCCGGGGTTTTGCCGTGAACACTGAAGCTTTCTTT.

The chain recombines TRBV6-1 with TRBJ2-2; no clear D. V was cut by 7 bases and J by 5 bases, with 14 bases left in between. The CDR3 has 14 residues. CDR1 is MNHNS, CDR2 SASEGT, per germline. The CDR3 DNA reads TGTGCCAGCATATTAAACGCGAGGACCGGGGAGCTGTTTTTT. Protein product: CASILNARTGELFF.

Here the CDR3 DNA reads TGTGCCAGCAGTCCCGGGACAGTAAAAAACATTCAGTACTTC. Translation gives CASSPGTVKNIQYF. The V and J genes are TRBV6-5 and TRBJ2-4; 7 nucleotides match TRBD1. The CDR3 covers 14 residues. Germline CDR1 and CDR2: MNHEY and SVGAGI. The V gene end was trimmed by 5 bases and the J gene end by 4 bases; junction bases not matched to a gene: 5.

This clone has a handful of counts. This sequence joins TRBV2 and TRBJ1-1; perhaps TRBD1 as D (5 bases). With 1 base removed from V and 2 bases from J, the gap between germline ends came to 26 bases. Germline loops: CDR1 SNHLY, CDR2 FYNNEI. CDR3 length: 20 amino acids. The CDR3 DNA reads as TGTGCCAGCAGTGAAGAACCTAGGCAGGGCGGGAGTGACCGAAACACTGAAGCTTTCTTT. This encodes CASSEEPRQGGSDRNTEAFF.

The CDR3, as DNA: TGCGCCAGCAGCTTTACCTTACAGGGACTTAGCAATCAGCCCCAGCATTTT. Its protein product is CASSFTLQGLSNQPQHF. The chain employs TRBV5-1 and TRBJ1-5, with D maybe TRBD1 (6 bases). The V end lost 2 bases, the J end lost 0 bases, and 15 bases lay between the germline ends. The CDR3 is 17 amino acids. CDR1 is SGHRS, CDR2 YFSETQ, per germline. Looking up the rest from reference TRBV5-1 and TRBJ1-5 gives the full variable domain: KAGVTQTPRYLIKTRGQQVTLSCSPISGHRSVSWYQQTPGQGLQFLFEYFSETQRNKGNFPGRFSGRQFSNSRSEMNVSTLELGDSALYLCASSFTLQGLSNQPQHFGDGTRLSIL.

Note on this clone: This sample includes further DNA sequences coding for the same CDR3. This chain uses TRBV6-1 with TRBJ1-6, with no clear D. The germline V gene encodes CDR1 MNHNS and CDR2 SASEGT. CDR3 size: 13 residues. Trimming shortened V by 0 bases and J by 6 bases, and 3 bases separated the two germline ends. In DNA form, the CDR3 reads TGTGCCAGCAGTGAAGCCCCTAATTCACCCCTCCACTTT. Translated: CASSEAPNSPLHF.

The rearrangement joins TRBV5-6 to TRBJ1-1; unclear D gene. This CDR3 spans 15 amino acids. Germline values: CDR1 SGHDT, CDR2 YYEEEE. Between the trimmed V and J ends, which lost 2 bases and 1 base, there was a span of 12 bases. The CDR3 spells CASSFGRIRNTEAFF. CDR3 bases: TGTGCCAGCAGCTTTGGGAGGATAAGGAACACTGAAGCTTTCTTT.

The rearrangement uses TRBV5-4 and TRBJ2-3; tentatively, D is TRBD1 (5 bases). With 5 bases removed from V and 0 bases from J, the gap between germline ends came to 16 bases. CDR1 SGHNT and CDR2 YYREEE come from the germline V gene (reference sequence). The CDR3 has 16 amino acids. CDR3 DNA: TGTGCCAGCAGTTCTGGACACAGCCTTAGCACAGATACGCAGTATTTT. Translation: CASSSGHSLSTDTQYF.

V and J are TRBV18 and TRBJ2-3, with D maybe TRBD1 (6 bases). The ends were cut back, 4 bases at V and 5 bases at J, with 13 bases in the middle. The CDR3 covers 14 residues. Germline values: CDR1 KGHSH, CDR2 LQKENI. Here the CDR3 reads CASSQNRDLDTQYF. CDR3 nucleotides: TGTGCCAGCTCACAAAACAGGGACCTAGATACGCAGTATTTT.

The chain couples TRBV7-8 to TRBJ2-6; possibly TRBD1 for D (6 bases). Germline V gene data show CDR1 as SGHVS and CDR2 as FQNEAQ. V was shortened by 4 bases and J by 1 base, with 11 bases between the two germline ends. The CDR3 covers 16 residues. CDR3 in amino acids: CASSWDKISGANVLTF. In DNA form, the CDR3 reads TGTGCCAGCAGCTGGGACAAAATATCTGGGGCCAACGTCCTGACTTTC.

The rearrangement uses TRBV7-6 and TRBJ2-5, with D perhaps being TRBD1 or TRBD2 (8 bases each). CDR3 length equals 16 residues. Germline lookup yields CDR1 SGHVS and CDR2 FNYEAQ. Trimming took 5 bases from V and 9 from J, leaving 25 bases between them. CDR3 residues: CASSRGGTGPPGAQYF. In DNA form, the CDR3 reads TGTGCCAGCAGCCGGGGGGGGACAGGCCCACCGGGGGCCCAGTACTTC.

This clone was detected once. V usage is TRBV18 and J usage is TRBJ2-5; 11 positions match TRBD1. This CDR3 contains 15 residues. Germline CDR1 KGHSH, CDR2 LQKENI. V lost 3 bases and J lost 2; bases outside the gene matches: 2. CDR3: CASSPGTGGQETQYF. The CDR3 bases are TGTGCCAGCTCACCGGGGACAGGGGGACAAGAGACCCAGTACTTC.

This chain uses TRBV3-1 (or the pseudogene TRBV3-2) with TRBJ2-2; TRBD1 matches at 7 bases. The V gene end was trimmed by 4 bases and the J gene end by 0 bases; junction bases not matched to a gene: 14. The germline V gene encodes CDR1 LGHDT and CDR2 YNNKEL (reference sequence). The CDR3 extends over 19 amino acids. In DNA form, the CDR3 reads TGTGCCAGCAGCCCCACACCCGGACAGGTCAGATCGAACACCGGGGAGCTGTTTTTT. It encodes CASSPTPGQVRSNTGELFF.

V and J are TRBV3-1 (or the pseudogene TRBV3-2) and TRBJ1-1; no reliable D call. V was clipped by 3 bases and J by 7 bases, with 15 bases between them. The CDR3 has 14 amino acids. CDR1 is LGHDT, CDR2 YNNKEL, per germline (reference sequence). CDR3 protein: CASSHDVLVGEAFF. CDR3 sequence (DNA): TGTGCCAGCAGCCATGACGTATTGGTCGGTGAAGCTTTCTTT.

The chain combines TRBV7-7 with TRBJ2-5; TRBD1 aligns across 9 bases. V trimming: 5 bases; J trimming: 6 bases; junction bases outside the gene matches: 4. The CDR3 spans 13 residues. CDR1 is SSHAT and CDR2 is FNYEAQ in the germline V gene (reference sequence). The CDR3 region has the DNA TGTGCCAGCAGCCGGACAGGGGTAAAGACCCAGTACTTC. This encodes CASSRTGVKTQYF.

Details on this clone: This sample includes further DNA sequences coding for the same CDR3. The chain recombines TRBV28 with TRBJ1-6, with no clear D. The V and J ends lost 6 bases and 0 bases respectively, with 12 bases between them. CDR3 length: 16 amino acids. Germline CDR1 and CDR2: MDHEN and SYDVKM. In DNA form, the CDR3 reads TGTGCCAGCAGCTCGCGGGTGAGCTCCTATAATTCACCCCTCCACTTT. Amino acids: CASSSRVSSYNSPLHF.

The genes are TRBV5-6 and TRBJ2-2, with TRBD1 matching over 10 bases. Trimming took 4 bases from V and 4 from J; bases not matched to a gene: 7. The germline V gene has CDR1 SGHDT and CDR2 YYEEEE. The CDR3 covers 16 residues. The CDR3 nucleotides are TGTGCCAGCAGCCCATTGGGGGACAGGGGCACCGGGGAGCTGTTTTTT. This gives the protein CASSPLGDRGTGELFF.